Listed here are 28 T cell receptor beta chains from one sample, sequenced in a study of glioma-infiltrating T cells after dendritic cell vaccination. TCRdb's table, derived via immunoSEQ multiplex PCR, lists solely in-frame clones and lacks some. The data contain roughly 23,000 clones, roughly 78% of them seen just once; the ten biggest clones take up around 36%. The sample here was blood, taken before dendritic cell vaccination. The receptors derive from a human donor with glioblastoma.

The chain employs TRBV19 and TRBJ1-5; no clear D. The germline V and J ends were trimmed by 2 bases and 3 bases, with 11 bases remaining between them. This CDR3 has 15 amino acids. Germline V gives CDR1 LNHDA, CDR2 SQIVND (reference sequence). The DNA for the CDR3 is TGTGCCAGTAGTATATCCGCGGGATACAATCAGCCCCAGCATTTT. Its protein is CASSISAGYNQPQHF.

The chain joins TRBV4-3 to TRBJ1-4; 9 bases map to TRBD1. V shed 1 base, J shed 4 bases, and the junction held 4 bases outside the gene matches. The germline gives CDR1 LGHNA, CDR2 YSLEER. This CDR3 spans 16 amino acids. The CDR3 loop is CASSQGRTGVNEKLFF. The CDR3 bases are TGCGCCAGCAGCCAAGGGAGGACAGGGGTTAATGAAAAACTGTTTTTT.

The gene calls are TRBV5-1 and TRBJ2-1, with 14 nucleotides matching TRBD2. This CDR3 contains 17 residues. Germline V gene sequence: CDR1 SGHRS, CDR2 YFSETQ. J was trimmed by 7 bases and V by 4 bases; bases with no gene match: 10. CDR3 region: CASSTGLAGVLGNEQFF. CDR3 bases: TGCGCCAGCAGCACGGGACTAGCGGGAGTTTTGGGGAATGAGCAGTTCTTC. The complete variable domain, with remaining parts taken from reference TRBV5-1 and TRBJ2-1, reads KAGVTQTPRYLIKTRGQQVTLSCSPISGHRSVSWYQQTPGQGLQFLFEYFSETQRNKGNFPGRFSGRQFSNSRSEMNVSTLELGDSALYLCASSTGLAGVLGNEQFFGPGTRLTVL.

This clone was observed a single time. V usage is TRBV7-9 and J usage is TRBJ2-7; possibly TRBD1 for D (5 bases). V lost 0 bases and J 2 bases, leaving 11 bases between the germline ends. This CDR3 is built from 15 residues. Germline V gene data show CDR1 as SEHNR and CDR2 as FQNEAQ (reference sequence). The CDR3 DNA reads TGTGCCAGCAGCTTAGCGGGCAGGGCGGCCTACGAGCAGTACTTC. Translation: CASSLAGRAAYEQYF.

This chain links TRBV19 with TRBJ1-2; 8 bases match TRBD1. The length of the CDR3 is 14 residues. Germline CDR1 is LNHDA and CDR2 is SQIVND (reference sequence). V dropped 7 bases and J dropped 2; count of bases not matched to a gene: 6. Here the CDR3 DNA reads TGTGCCAGTACCCGGGACAGGCGAAACTATGGCTACACCTTC. Residues: CASTRDRRNYGYTF.

The V and J genes are TRBV27 and TRBJ1-1; TRBD1 is a possible D gene (5 bases). The V end lost 2 bases, the J end lost 1 base, and 17 bases lay between the germline ends. Germline V lookup: CDR1 MNHEY, CDR2 SMNVEV (reference sequence). This CDR3 contains 17 residues. CDR3 residues: CASSLAFFSTGNTEAFF. In nucleotides, the CDR3 is TGTGCCAGCAGTTTAGCCTTCTTTTCTACAGGGAACACTGAAGCTTTCTTT.

The chain joins TRBV5-6 to TRBJ2-5; TRBD1 might be the D (6 bases). The CDR3 runs 12 residues. CDR1 is SGHDT, CDR2 YYEEEE, per germline. V was clipped by 1 base and J by 5 bases, with 6 bases between them. The CDR3 DNA sequence: TGTGCCAGCAGCTTGCAGGGGGAGACCCAGTACTTC. It is translated as CASSLQGETQYF.

This sequence joins TRBV5-4 and TRBJ2-5; TRBD1 aligns across 8 bases. With V trimmed by 5 bases and J by 3 bases, 6 bases remained unmatched. This CDR3 is built from 14 residues. Germline CDR1 SGHNT, CDR2 YYREEE (reference sequence). The CDR3 DNA sequence: TGTGCCAGCAGTTGGGACAGGAGTGAAGAGACCCAGTACTTC. It encodes CASSWDRSEETQYF.

The chain links TRBV27 to TRBJ1-1, with TRBD1 as a possible D gene (6 bases). The CDR3 has 15 residues. Trimming left V 5 bases short and J 1 base short, with 14 bases between. Germline lookup yields CDR1 MNHEY and CDR2 SMNVEV (reference sequence). Here the CDR3 DNA reads TGTGCCAGCAGTGAGAGCAGGGGATGGAACACTGAAGCTTTCTTT. As protein: CASSESRGWNTEAFF.

The chain employs TRBV6-5 and TRBJ2-7; weak D call: TRBD1 (6 bases). The V gene lost 4 bases and the J gene lost 0 bases, with 13 bases spanning the gap. The CDR3 loop spans 15 amino acids. Germline V gives CDR1 MNHEY, CDR2 SVGAGI. The CDR3 loop is CASSFSGDLSYEQYF. Here the CDR3 DNA reads TGTGCCAGCAGTTTCTCAGGGGATCTCTCCTACGAGCAGTACTTC.

The genes are TRBV15 and TRBJ2-3; the D gene is possibly TRBD1 (6 bases). The CDR3 length is 17 residues. V shed 2 bases and J shed 5 bases, with 20 bases lying between them. Germline CDR1 is LNHNV and CDR2 is YYDKDF (reference sequence). The CDR3 region is CATSRSGRSQGEDTQYF. CDR3 DNA: TGTGCCACCAGCAGAAGCGGTAGATCACAGGGTGAAGATACGCAGTATTTT. The full variable domain, in which reference TRBV15 and TRBJ2-3 provide the parts outside the CDR3, is DAMVIQNPRYQVTQFGKPVTLSCSQTLNHNVMYWYQQKSSQAPKLLFHYYDKDFNNEADTPDNFQSRRPNTSFCFLDIRSPGLGDTAMYLCATSRSGRSQGEDTQYFGPGTRLTVL.

The V gene is TRBV15, the J gene TRBJ2-7; 16 nucleotides agree with TRBD2. The trim removed 4 bases at V and 5 bases at J, leaving 5 bases unmatched. The germline gives CDR1 LNHNV, CDR2 YYDKDF (reference sequence). The CDR3 length is 16 residues. CDR3 coding DNA: TGTGCCACCAGCACCGGGACTAGCGGGAGGGAGAACGAGCAGTACTTC. This codes for CATSTGTSGRENEQYF.

The V call is TRBV23-1, the J call TRBJ1-5; TRBD1 matches 11 bases. Being an ORF, TRBV23-1 has a function that is uncertain. V was clipped by 0 bases and J by 2 bases; unmatched bases: 3. This CDR3 contains 17 residues. DNA of the CDR3: TGCGCCAGCAGTCAATCGAGGGGACAGGGGGGCAATCAGCCCCAGCATTTT. Amino acid sequence: CASSQSRGQGGNQPQHF.

The chain carries TRBV1 and TRBJ2-3; the listed D gene, TRBD2, was not tested against the DNA. TRBV1 is annotated as a pseudogene. This CDR3 comprises 16 residues. CDR3 in DNA: TGCACCAGCAGCCACCGAGCGGGAGAGGGAACAGATACGCAGTATTTT. Its protein is CTSSHRAGEGTDTQYF.

The chain employs TRBV28 and TRBJ2-7, with TRBD2 matching 11 bases. The CDR3 has 20 amino acids. The V gene end was trimmed by 1 base and the J gene end by 4 bases; junction bases not matched to a gene: 18. Germline CDR1 and CDR2: MDHEN and SYDVKM. CDR3 residues: CASSLSSARPLAGEGYEQYF. The CDR3 coding sequence is TGTGCCAGCAGTTTATCCTCAGCACGTCCACTAGCGGGAGAGGGATACGAGCAGTACTTC.

The rearrangement links TRBV12-5 to TRBJ1-1; D uncertain. The CDR3 has 13 residues. V was clipped by 6 bases and J by 1 base, with 9 bases between them. From germline, CDR1 is LGHNT and CDR2 FRNRAP. CDR3: CASGRLANTEAFF. Written as DNA, the CDR3 is TGTGCTAGTGGACGTCTGGCGAACACTGAAGCTTTCTTT. Combining the CDR3 with reference TRBV12-5 and TRBJ1-1 gives the whole variable domain DARVTQTPRHKVTEMGQEVTMRCQPILGHNTVFWYRQTMMQGLELLAYFRNRAPLDDSGMPKDRFSAEMPDATLATLKIQPSEPRDSAVYFCASGRLANTEAFFGQGTRLTVV.

This sequence joins TRBV5-1 and TRBJ1-1; no definite D call. Germline V lookup: CDR1 SGHRS, CDR2 YFSETQ. The germline V and J ends were trimmed by 1 base and 4 bases, with 8 bases remaining between them. The length of the CDR3 is 13 residues. The CDR3 nucleotides are TGCGCCAGCAGCTTGCGAGGGAGCACTGAAGCTTTCTTT. This translates into CASSLRGSTEAFF.

The chain employs TRBV29-1 and TRBJ2-1; 11 bases agree with TRBD2. Germline V lookup: CDR1 SQVTM, CDR2 ANQGSEA. The CDR3 totals 14 residues. V shed 5 bases and J 6 bases; nucleotides not matched to a gene: 6. CDR3: CSVKLAGVFNEQFF. DNA of the CDR3: TGCAGCGTTAAACTAGCGGGAGTTTTCAATGAGCAGTTCTTC.

The chain links TRBV14 to TRBJ1-4, with D perhaps TRBD1 (6 bases). Between the trimmed V and J ends, which lost 1 base and 6 bases, there was a span of 15 bases. Germline loops: CDR1 SGHDN, CDR2 FVKESK. The CDR3 is 16 residues long. CDR3 in DNA: TGTGCCAGCAGCCAAGTCGTCGGTCAGGGGCATGAAAAACTGTTTTTT. The encoded protein is CASSQVVGQGHEKLFF.

This clone was counted only a few times. The gene calls are TRBV7-6 and TRBJ1-2; TRBD1 aligns across 12 bases. The germline V gene has CDR1 SGHVS and CDR2 FNYEAQ. The CDR3 spans 15 residues. V lost 5 bases and J lost 7; bases outside the gene matches: 8. Written as DNA, the CDR3 is TGTGCCAGCAGCCCGACGACGGGACAGGGGGCTGGCTACACCTTC. This translates into CASSPTTGQGAGYTF.

A few counts support this clone. The J gene is TRBJ2-7, the V gene TRBV5-1, with 7 bases aligning to TRBD2. Germline values: CDR1 SGHRS, CDR2 YFSETQ. The length of the CDR3 is 15 residues. V was clipped by 4 bases and J by 4 bases; unmatched bases: 11. For the CDR3, the DNA is TGCGCCAGCAGCGACCCGGCGGGGACTATTTACGAGCAGTACTTC. Translation gives CASSDPAGTIYEQYF.

In this sample, this clone turned up a few times. CDR3 sequence: CASSPRRLAGRSPMGANVLTF. Written as DNA, the CDR3 is TGTGCCAGTAGTCCCCGAAGACTAGCGGGCCGATCCCCCATGGGGGCCAACGTCCTGACTTTC. This chain links TRBV19 with TRBJ2-6, with 10 bases fitting TRBD2. The ends lost 5 bases at V and 4 bases at J; junction bases unmatched: 20. Germline V gene data show CDR1 as LNHDA and CDR2 as SQIVND (reference sequence). The CDR3 loop spans 21 amino acids.

This clone was seen a handful of times. The V and J genes are TRBV18 and TRBJ2-5; D call uncertain. The DNA end favors TRBJ2-7, so the J call may be wrong. This CDR3 spans 12 amino acids. The germline gives CDR1 KGHSH, CDR2 LQKENI. As DNA, the CDR3 is TGTGCCAGCTCACTCAATTACTACGAGCAGTACTTC. Amino acid sequence: CASSLNYYEQYF.

Only one count was recorded for this clone. The rearrangement uses TRBV6-1 and TRBJ2-5, with 8 positions matching TRBD2. In germline, CDR1 is MNHNS, CDR2 SASEGT. The CDR3 consists of 16 residues. The V segment lost 4 bases and the J segment 0 bases; nucleotides outside the gene matches: 7. The CDR3 here is CASSVLASGYQETQYF. As DNA, the CDR3 is TGTGCCAGCAGTGTATTGGCTAGCGGGTACCAAGAGACCCAGTACTTC.

This chain connects TRBV5-1 to TRBJ1-3; TRBD1 might be the D (5 bases). The CDR3 extends over 14 amino acids. CDR1 is SGHRS, CDR2 YFSETQ, per germline. Trimming removed 0 bases at V and 4 bases at J, with 8 bases between. CDR3 coding DNA: TGCGCCAGCAGCTTGGCGGGGGAAGGAAACACCATATATTTT. This gives the protein CASSLAGEGNTIYF.

Worth noting for this clone: The junction and the germline gene differ at one end; a read error may be behind it. Other DNA sequences in the same sample also yield this CDR3. The chain uses TRBV30 and TRBJ1-3; D remains unclear. The CDR3 extends over 15 amino acids. The germline V gene encodes CDR1 GTSNPN and CDR2 SVGIG (reference sequence). The CDR3 here is CAWTRGLSSGNTIYF. The CDR3 nucleotides are TGTGCCTGGACCCGAGGACTGAGCTCTGGAAACACTATATATTTT.

In this sample, this clone turned up a few times. The V gene is TRBV9, the J gene TRBJ2-6, with 10 bases identical to TRBD2. Germline V lookup: CDR1 SGDLS, CDR2 YYNGEE. V shed 0 bases and J 4 bases; nucleotides not matched to a gene: 10. The CDR3 has 19 residues. CDR3 bases: TGTGCCAGCAGCGTAGAGGGTCTAGCGGGAGCGGTGGGGGCCAACGTCCTGACTTTC. Its protein is CASSVEGLAGAVGANVLTF. The whole variable domain, remainder taken from reference TRBV9 and TRBJ2-6, is DSGVTQTPKHLITATGQRVTLRCSPRSGDLSVYWYQQSLDQGLQFLIQYYNGEERAKGNILERFSAQQFPDLHSELNLSSLELGDSALYFCASSVEGLAGAVGANVLTFGAGSRLTVL.

Points on this clone: This sample also contains other DNA sequences that code for the same CDR3. The chain recombines TRBV9 with TRBJ1-2; 8 nucleotides align to TRBD1. CDR1 is SGDLS and CDR2 is YYNGEE in the germline V gene. The CDR3 has 13 residues. The V segment lost 4 bases and the J segment 6 bases; nucleotides outside the gene matches: 5. CDR3 bases: TGTGCCAGCAGCACCCGACAGGGGCATGGCTACACCTTC. Translation gives CASSTRQGHGYTF.